A single sample gave rise to the 32 T cell receptor beta chains below, sequenced in a study of blood T cell repertoires in COVID-19. Data came from immunoSEQ multiplex PCR; TCRdb stores just in-frame clones and leaves some out. The repertoire holds 150,000 or so clones, over 70% seen once, with 5.5% to 7.5% in the top ten. Material for sequencing was peripheral blood. The receptors were gathered from an elderly man with acute or convalescent COVID-19.

The chain recombines TRBV25-1 with TRBJ1-1; 7 bases are shared with TRBD1. The CDR3 consists of 14 residues. Germline CDR1 and CDR2: MGHDK and SYGVNS. V shed 3 bases and J 0 bases; nucleotides not matched to a gene: 1. The CDR3: CASSETGLNTEAFF. Here the CDR3 DNA reads TGTGCCAGCAGTGAGACAGGGTTGAACACTGAAGCTTTCTTT.

V and J are TRBV18 and TRBJ2-1, with TRBD2 matching 8 bases. The length of the CDR3 is 15 residues. V dropped 4 bases and J dropped 5; count of bases not matched to a gene: 7. From germline, CDR1 is KGHSH and CDR2 LQKENI. The DNA of the CDR3 is TGTGCCAGCTCACTACTCAGCGGGGGAAACAATGAGCAGTTCTTC. It is translated as CASSLLSGGNNEQFF.

The chain is built from TRBV7-8 and TRBJ1-5; TRBD1 is a possible D gene (6 bases). The CDR3 covers 18 residues. The V end lost 2 bases, the J end lost 0 bases, and 17 bases lay between the germline ends. The germline CDR1 and CDR2 sequences are SGHVS and FQNEAQ. The CDR3 loop reads CASSLFSSQGNSNQPQHF. Written as DNA, the CDR3 is TGTGCCAGCAGCTTATTTAGTTCTCAGGGGAATAGCAATCAGCCCCAGCATTTT.

This chain uses TRBV6-6 with TRBJ1-1, with a tentative D call TRBD1 (6 bases). V was clipped by 7 bases and J by 5 bases, with 23 bases between them. CDR1 is MNHNY, CDR2 SVGAGI, per germline (reference sequence). CDR3 length: 16 amino acids. The CDR3 DNA reads TGTGCCAGCATACCAATACAGGGCGCGAGAGGAACTGAAGCTTTCTTT. This encodes CASIPIQGARGTEAFF.

V is TRBV18 and J is TRBJ2-1; 9 nucleotides line up with TRBD2. Germline V gene data show CDR1 as KGHSH and CDR2 as LQKENI. V trimming: 3 bases; J trimming: 4 bases; junction bases outside the gene matches: 4. The CDR3 length is 15 residues. The CDR3 sequence: CASSPLAGPYNEQFF. In nucleotides, the CDR3 is TGTGCCAGCTCACCGCTAGCGGGGCCGTACAATGAGCAGTTCTTC.

This clone was seen just once. The chain is built from TRBV28 and TRBJ2-7, with 7 bases fitting TRBD1. Germline CDR1 MDHEN, CDR2 SYDVKM. The CDR3 totals 14 residues. The V segment lost 10 bases and the J segment 2 bases; nucleotides outside the gene matches: 11. The CDR3 protein is CATFDRDRPYEQYF. For the CDR3, the DNA is TGTGCCACCTTCGATCGGGACAGACCCTACGAGCAGTACTTC.

This sequence joins TRBV12-5 and TRBJ2-3; 8 bases align to TRBD2. The CDR3 runs 15 residues. V dropped 3 bases and J dropped 5; count of bases not matched to a gene: 7. From germline, CDR1 is LGHNT and CDR2 FRNRAP. CDR3 nucleotides: TGTGCTAGTGGTTTTTCGGGGGGGGCAGGAGATACGCAGTATTTT. Translated, it gives CASGFSGGAGDTQYF.

This sequence joins TRBV20-1 and TRBJ2-7; 7 bases align to TRBD1. Trimming cost V 6 bases and J 6 bases; bases outside gene matches: 5. CDR3 length equals 11 residues. Germline V gene lookup returns CDR1 DFQATT and CDR2 SNEGSKA (reference sequence). CDR3 in amino acids: CSAVTGREQYF. In DNA form, the CDR3 reads TGCAGTGCCGTGACAGGGCGCGAGCAGTACTTC.

The chain links TRBV19 to TRBJ1-1; the D is unclear. Looked up from germline, CDR1 is LNHDA and CDR2 is SQIVND (reference sequence). V lost 5 bases to trimming and J lost 0 bases, with 10 bases between them. The CDR3 totals 14 residues. The CDR3 DNA sequence: TGTGCCAGTAGTGGGCCGATCATGAACACTGAAGCTTTCTTT. It codes for CASSGPIMNTEAFF.

This rearrangement joins TRBV6-1 to TRBJ1-5; D is ambiguous. V was pared by 1 base and J by 6 bases, with 16 bases between. This CDR3 is built from 16 residues. Germline V gives CDR1 MNHNS, CDR2 SASEGT. Here the CDR3 DNA reads TGTGCCAGCAGTGAAGAGGCGGCCCGGGTGGGTCAGCCCCAGCATTTT. It specifies CASSEEAARVGQPQHF.

The chain carries TRBV6-1 and TRBJ1-2; D possibly corresponds to TRBD1 (5 bases). Germline-derived CDR1 and CDR2 are MNHNS and SASEGT. V was trimmed by 2 bases and J by 4 bases, leaving 14 bases between them. The CDR3 is 15 residues long. CDR3 sequence reads: CASSEIAGIGYGYTF. The CDR3 bases are TGTGCCAGCAGTGAAATCGCAGGGATCGGCTATGGCTACACCTTC.

V gene TRBV19 combines with J gene TRBJ2-2; possibly TRBD2 for D (5 bases). Trimming left V 6 bases short and J 6 bases short, with 17 bases between. CDR3 length: 15 amino acids. The germline V gene has CDR1 LNHDA and CDR2 SQIVND (reference sequence). CDR3 sequence reads: CASRVSGLGPGELFF. In nucleotides, the CDR3 is TGTGCCAGTAGAGTTTCGGGGTTGGGTCCCGGGGAGCTGTTTTTT. The whole variable domain, remainder taken from reference TRBV19 and TRBJ2-2, is DGGITQSPKYLFRKEGQNVTLSCEQNLNHDAMYWYRQDPGQGLRLIYYSQIVNDFQKGDIAEGYSVSREKKESFPLTVTSAQKNPTAFYLCASRVSGLGPGELFFGEGSRLTVL.

This chain connects TRBV2 to TRBJ2-1, with TRBD1 matching 10 bases. Per the germline V gene, CDR1 is SNHLY and CDR2 is FYNNEI. The ends lost 6 bases at V and 9 bases at J; junction bases unmatched: 5. This CDR3 is built from 13 residues. CDR3 protein: CASSLGQGFEQFF. CDR3 DNA sequence: TGTGCCAGCAGCCTGGGACAGGGGTTTGAGCAGTTCTTC.

The CDR3 DNA reads as TGTGCCAGCAGTTTCGGGGGGACGGTGAACACTGAAGCTTTCTTT. As protein: CASSFGGTVNTEAFF. The chain couples TRBV27 to TRBJ1-1, with D possibly being TRBD1 (5 bases). The CDR3 has 15 amino acids. CDR1 and CDR2 from the germline V gene are MNHEY and SMNVEV (reference sequence). Trimming removed 3 bases from V and 0 bases from J, with 11 bases in between.

This clone was recorded a few times. The chain employs TRBV11-2 and TRBJ2-1; 10 nucleotides agree with TRBD2. Per the germline V gene, CDR1 is SGHAT and CDR2 is FQNNGV. The V gene end was trimmed by 4 bases and the J gene end by 8 bases; junction bases not matched to a gene: 8. This CDR3 region has 15 residues. The DNA for the CDR3 is TGTGCCAGCAGCTCTCGGACTAGCGGTTATCATGAGCAGTTCTTC. It codes for CASSSRTSGYHEQFF.

The chain recombines TRBV10-3 with TRBJ1-6; TRBD1 matches 7 bases. Germline V lookup: CDR1 ENHRY, CDR2 SYGVKD. This CDR3 is built from 16 residues. V dropped 6 bases and J dropped 2; count of bases not matched to a gene: 7. In DNA, the CDR3 is TGTGCCATCAGCGACAGGGAAGGGACCTATAATTCACCCCTCCACTTT. This sequence encodes CAISDREGTYNSPLHF.

This clone was counted a few times. V gene TRBV7-3 combines with J gene TRBJ2-2, with 7 bases identical to TRBD2. The CDR3 loop spans 15 amino acids. Germline V gene lookup returns CDR1 SGHTA and CDR2 FQGTGA. With 5 bases clipped from V and 6 bases from J, the junction kept 9 bases outside the gene matches. CDR3 coding DNA: TGTGCCAGCAGCGCCATGGCGGGAGCCCCCGGGGAGCTGTTTTTT. Its translation: CASSAMAGAPGELFF.

The chain employs TRBV7-9 and TRBJ2-5; D is unclear. Trimming shortened V by 3 bases and J by 2 bases, and 10 bases separated the two germline ends. The CDR3 extends over 14 amino acids. The V gene's germline CDR1 is SEHNR and CDR2 FQNEAQ (reference sequence). CDR3 DNA sequence: TGTGCCAGCAGCTTTGGGCCGCAACAAGAGACCCAGTACTTC. Translating it yields CASSFGPQQETQYF.

The chain uses TRBV27 and TRBJ2-5, with D perhaps matching TRBD2 (6 bases). V was clipped by 5 bases and J by 1 base, with 14 bases between them. CDR3 length equals 15 residues. CDR1 and CDR2 from the germline V gene are MNHEY and SMNVEV (reference sequence). The chain's CDR3 is CASSPPYGGQETQYF. The CDR3 region has the DNA TGTGCCAGCAGTCCCCCGTACGGGGGCCAAGAGACCCAGTACTTC.

The chain employs TRBV2 and TRBJ1-1; 9 bases match TRBD1. Germline V gene sequence: CDR1 SNHLY, CDR2 FYNNEI. The CDR3 is 15 amino acids. V was clipped by 4 bases and J by 3 bases; unmatched bases: 6. The CDR3 region is CASSATGGGYTEAFF. CDR3 coding DNA: TGTGCCAGCAGTGCGACAGGGGGAGGGTACACTGAAGCTTTCTTT.

This clone was seen once. The V call is TRBV9, the J call TRBJ1-1; weak D call: TRBD1 (5 bases). With 4 bases removed from V and 6 bases from J, the gap between germline ends came to 13 bases. CDR1 is SGDLS, CDR2 YYNGEE, per germline. The CDR3 extends over 13 amino acids. This CDR3 is CASSPRQTPEAFF. The DNA of the CDR3 is TGTGCCAGCAGCCCGCGACAGACCCCTGAAGCTTTCTTT.

In regard to this clone: This CDR3 is also generated by other DNA sequences in the sample. The genes are TRBV28 and TRBJ1-2; 7 nucleotides align to TRBD1. V lost 4 bases and J lost 4; bases outside the gene matches: 3. Germline V gene data show CDR1 as MDHEN and CDR2 as SYDVKM. This CDR3 has 13 amino acids. CDR3 nucleotides: TGTGCCAGCAGTTCCGGGACAGCCTATGGCTACACCTTC. This translates into CASSSGTAYGYTF.

The CDR3 nucleotides are TGTGCCAGCAGCGTCACAGTGAGCTCCTACGAGCAGTACTTC. Protein product: CASSVTVSSYEQYF. The rearrangement uses TRBV7-3 and TRBJ2-7; D ambiguous. This CDR3 comprises 14 residues. The V gene's germline CDR1 is SGHTA and CDR2 FQGTGA. Between the trimmed V and J ends, which lost 5 bases and 0 bases, there was a span of 11 bases.

The CDR3 protein is CASSLDDRDNEQFF. In DNA form, the CDR3 reads TGCGCCAGCAGCCTTGATGACAGGGATAATGAGCAGTTCTTC. The V gene is TRBV5-1, the J gene TRBJ2-1; 7 nucleotides match TRBD1. With V trimmed by 4 bases and J by 7 bases, 8 bases remained unmatched. This CDR3 is 14 amino acids long. Germline CDR1 and CDR2: SGHRS and YFSETQ.

This sequence joins TRBV11-1 and TRBJ2-1, with D possibly TRBD1 on 5 matching bases. This CDR3 comprises 13 residues. The V end was cut by 1 base, the J end by 6 bases, with 7 bases between. Germline loops: CDR1 SGHAT, CDR2 FQDESV (reference sequence). CDR3 region: CASSLEGVNEQFF. CDR3 coding DNA: TGTGCCAGCAGCTTAGAAGGGGTCAATGAGCAGTTCTTC.

The genes are TRBV18 and TRBJ2-2; D ambiguous. Germline-derived CDR1 and CDR2 are KGHSH and LQKENI. V dropped 0 bases and J dropped 6 bases, with 8 bases sitting between them. This CDR3 spans 14 amino acids. The CDR3 is CASSPPAVSGELFF. In DNA, the CDR3 is TGTGCCAGCTCACCACCGGCGGTTTCCGGGGAGCTGTTTTTT.

The V and J genes are TRBV5-4 and TRBJ1-2; 10 bases map to TRBD1. From germline, CDR1 is SGHNT and CDR2 YYREEE (reference sequence). Trimming at V came to 7 bases and at J to 4 bases, leaving 7 bases not matched to a gene. This CDR3 region has 14 residues. The CDR3 DNA reads TGTGCCAGCTCAGGACAGGGGGAAGGCTATGGCTACACCTTC. Protein sequence: CASSGQGEGYGYTF.

This clone has a single count. This rearrangement joins TRBV13 to TRBJ2-3; tentative D call: TRBD2 (6 bases). Germline CDR1 is PRHDT and CDR2 is FYEKMQ (reference sequence). The V end lost 2 bases, the J end lost 1 base, and 7 bases lay between the germline ends. The CDR3 length is 14 residues. CDR3 bases: TGTGCCAGCAGCTTAAGGGAGGGCACAGATACGCAGTATTTT. Translated: CASSLREGTDTQYF.

The chain has TRBV28 and TRBJ1-4; D perhaps matches TRBD1 (6 bases). This CDR3 has 12 amino acids. V lost 7 bases and J 7 bases, leaving 10 bases between the germline ends. Germline V gene sequence: CDR1 MDHEN, CDR2 SYDVKM. The CDR3 is CASKRGSEKLFF. The CDR3 bases are TGTGCCAGCAAAAGGGGGAGTGAAAAACTGTTTTTT.

The gene calls are TRBV7-9 and TRBJ2-7; 7 bases align to TRBD1. The junction had 7 bases not matched to a gene; V was cut back by 5 bases and J by 3 bases. Germline loops: CDR1 SEHNR, CDR2 FQNEAQ (reference sequence). This CDR3 region has 14 residues. For the CDR3, the DNA is TGTGCCAGCAGCAATCACAGGGGAAACTACGAGCAGTACTTC. This encodes CASSNHRGNYEQYF. Using reference TRBV7-9 and TRBJ2-7 for the parts outside the CDR3, the full variable domain is DTGVSQNPRHKITKRGQNVTFRCDPISEHNRLYWYRQTLGQGPEFLTYFQNEAQLEKSRLLSDRFSAERPKGSFSTLEIQRTEQGDSAMYLCASSNHRGNYEQYFGPGTRLTVT.

The genes are TRBV5-1 and TRBJ2-5, with TRBD1 identical over 8 bases. The germline CDR1 and CDR2 sequences are SGHRS and YFSETQ. With 0 bases clipped from V and 5 bases from J, the junction kept 9 bases outside the gene matches. The CDR3 spans 16 residues. The DNA of the CDR3 is TGCGCCAGCAGCTTGGGAGGGCAGGGGGCGTTTGAGACCCAGTACTTC. Its translation: CASSLGGQGAFETQYF.

The chain joins TRBV6-5 to TRBJ2-3, with D unclear. With 6 bases removed from V and 2 bases from J, the gap between germline ends came to 9 bases. The CDR3 is 13 residues long. Germline loops: CDR1 MNHEY, CDR2 SVGAGI. CDR3 sequence reads: CASRLRNTDTQYF. Written as DNA, the CDR3 is TGTGCCAGCAGGTTGCGGAACACAGATACGCAGTATTTT.